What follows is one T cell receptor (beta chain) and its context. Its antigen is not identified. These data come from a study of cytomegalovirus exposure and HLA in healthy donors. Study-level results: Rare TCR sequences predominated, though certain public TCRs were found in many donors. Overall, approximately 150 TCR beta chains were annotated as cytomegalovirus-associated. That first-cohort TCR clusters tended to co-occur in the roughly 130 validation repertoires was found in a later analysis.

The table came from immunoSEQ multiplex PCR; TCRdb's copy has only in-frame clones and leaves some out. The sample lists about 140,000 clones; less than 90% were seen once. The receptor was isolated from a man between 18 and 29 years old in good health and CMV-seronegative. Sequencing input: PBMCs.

CDR3 in amino acids: CAISALGQGGVTGELFF. CDR3 in DNA: TGTGCCATCAGTGCCCTTGGACAGGGGGGCGTCACCGGGGAGCTGTTTTTT. The rearrangement joins TRBV10-3 to TRBJ2-2, with 10 bases aligning to TRBD1. Germline assignment: CDR1 ENHRY and CDR2 SYGVKD. The ends lost 4 bases at V and 4 bases at J; junction bases unmatched: 9. The CDR3 totals 17 residues.